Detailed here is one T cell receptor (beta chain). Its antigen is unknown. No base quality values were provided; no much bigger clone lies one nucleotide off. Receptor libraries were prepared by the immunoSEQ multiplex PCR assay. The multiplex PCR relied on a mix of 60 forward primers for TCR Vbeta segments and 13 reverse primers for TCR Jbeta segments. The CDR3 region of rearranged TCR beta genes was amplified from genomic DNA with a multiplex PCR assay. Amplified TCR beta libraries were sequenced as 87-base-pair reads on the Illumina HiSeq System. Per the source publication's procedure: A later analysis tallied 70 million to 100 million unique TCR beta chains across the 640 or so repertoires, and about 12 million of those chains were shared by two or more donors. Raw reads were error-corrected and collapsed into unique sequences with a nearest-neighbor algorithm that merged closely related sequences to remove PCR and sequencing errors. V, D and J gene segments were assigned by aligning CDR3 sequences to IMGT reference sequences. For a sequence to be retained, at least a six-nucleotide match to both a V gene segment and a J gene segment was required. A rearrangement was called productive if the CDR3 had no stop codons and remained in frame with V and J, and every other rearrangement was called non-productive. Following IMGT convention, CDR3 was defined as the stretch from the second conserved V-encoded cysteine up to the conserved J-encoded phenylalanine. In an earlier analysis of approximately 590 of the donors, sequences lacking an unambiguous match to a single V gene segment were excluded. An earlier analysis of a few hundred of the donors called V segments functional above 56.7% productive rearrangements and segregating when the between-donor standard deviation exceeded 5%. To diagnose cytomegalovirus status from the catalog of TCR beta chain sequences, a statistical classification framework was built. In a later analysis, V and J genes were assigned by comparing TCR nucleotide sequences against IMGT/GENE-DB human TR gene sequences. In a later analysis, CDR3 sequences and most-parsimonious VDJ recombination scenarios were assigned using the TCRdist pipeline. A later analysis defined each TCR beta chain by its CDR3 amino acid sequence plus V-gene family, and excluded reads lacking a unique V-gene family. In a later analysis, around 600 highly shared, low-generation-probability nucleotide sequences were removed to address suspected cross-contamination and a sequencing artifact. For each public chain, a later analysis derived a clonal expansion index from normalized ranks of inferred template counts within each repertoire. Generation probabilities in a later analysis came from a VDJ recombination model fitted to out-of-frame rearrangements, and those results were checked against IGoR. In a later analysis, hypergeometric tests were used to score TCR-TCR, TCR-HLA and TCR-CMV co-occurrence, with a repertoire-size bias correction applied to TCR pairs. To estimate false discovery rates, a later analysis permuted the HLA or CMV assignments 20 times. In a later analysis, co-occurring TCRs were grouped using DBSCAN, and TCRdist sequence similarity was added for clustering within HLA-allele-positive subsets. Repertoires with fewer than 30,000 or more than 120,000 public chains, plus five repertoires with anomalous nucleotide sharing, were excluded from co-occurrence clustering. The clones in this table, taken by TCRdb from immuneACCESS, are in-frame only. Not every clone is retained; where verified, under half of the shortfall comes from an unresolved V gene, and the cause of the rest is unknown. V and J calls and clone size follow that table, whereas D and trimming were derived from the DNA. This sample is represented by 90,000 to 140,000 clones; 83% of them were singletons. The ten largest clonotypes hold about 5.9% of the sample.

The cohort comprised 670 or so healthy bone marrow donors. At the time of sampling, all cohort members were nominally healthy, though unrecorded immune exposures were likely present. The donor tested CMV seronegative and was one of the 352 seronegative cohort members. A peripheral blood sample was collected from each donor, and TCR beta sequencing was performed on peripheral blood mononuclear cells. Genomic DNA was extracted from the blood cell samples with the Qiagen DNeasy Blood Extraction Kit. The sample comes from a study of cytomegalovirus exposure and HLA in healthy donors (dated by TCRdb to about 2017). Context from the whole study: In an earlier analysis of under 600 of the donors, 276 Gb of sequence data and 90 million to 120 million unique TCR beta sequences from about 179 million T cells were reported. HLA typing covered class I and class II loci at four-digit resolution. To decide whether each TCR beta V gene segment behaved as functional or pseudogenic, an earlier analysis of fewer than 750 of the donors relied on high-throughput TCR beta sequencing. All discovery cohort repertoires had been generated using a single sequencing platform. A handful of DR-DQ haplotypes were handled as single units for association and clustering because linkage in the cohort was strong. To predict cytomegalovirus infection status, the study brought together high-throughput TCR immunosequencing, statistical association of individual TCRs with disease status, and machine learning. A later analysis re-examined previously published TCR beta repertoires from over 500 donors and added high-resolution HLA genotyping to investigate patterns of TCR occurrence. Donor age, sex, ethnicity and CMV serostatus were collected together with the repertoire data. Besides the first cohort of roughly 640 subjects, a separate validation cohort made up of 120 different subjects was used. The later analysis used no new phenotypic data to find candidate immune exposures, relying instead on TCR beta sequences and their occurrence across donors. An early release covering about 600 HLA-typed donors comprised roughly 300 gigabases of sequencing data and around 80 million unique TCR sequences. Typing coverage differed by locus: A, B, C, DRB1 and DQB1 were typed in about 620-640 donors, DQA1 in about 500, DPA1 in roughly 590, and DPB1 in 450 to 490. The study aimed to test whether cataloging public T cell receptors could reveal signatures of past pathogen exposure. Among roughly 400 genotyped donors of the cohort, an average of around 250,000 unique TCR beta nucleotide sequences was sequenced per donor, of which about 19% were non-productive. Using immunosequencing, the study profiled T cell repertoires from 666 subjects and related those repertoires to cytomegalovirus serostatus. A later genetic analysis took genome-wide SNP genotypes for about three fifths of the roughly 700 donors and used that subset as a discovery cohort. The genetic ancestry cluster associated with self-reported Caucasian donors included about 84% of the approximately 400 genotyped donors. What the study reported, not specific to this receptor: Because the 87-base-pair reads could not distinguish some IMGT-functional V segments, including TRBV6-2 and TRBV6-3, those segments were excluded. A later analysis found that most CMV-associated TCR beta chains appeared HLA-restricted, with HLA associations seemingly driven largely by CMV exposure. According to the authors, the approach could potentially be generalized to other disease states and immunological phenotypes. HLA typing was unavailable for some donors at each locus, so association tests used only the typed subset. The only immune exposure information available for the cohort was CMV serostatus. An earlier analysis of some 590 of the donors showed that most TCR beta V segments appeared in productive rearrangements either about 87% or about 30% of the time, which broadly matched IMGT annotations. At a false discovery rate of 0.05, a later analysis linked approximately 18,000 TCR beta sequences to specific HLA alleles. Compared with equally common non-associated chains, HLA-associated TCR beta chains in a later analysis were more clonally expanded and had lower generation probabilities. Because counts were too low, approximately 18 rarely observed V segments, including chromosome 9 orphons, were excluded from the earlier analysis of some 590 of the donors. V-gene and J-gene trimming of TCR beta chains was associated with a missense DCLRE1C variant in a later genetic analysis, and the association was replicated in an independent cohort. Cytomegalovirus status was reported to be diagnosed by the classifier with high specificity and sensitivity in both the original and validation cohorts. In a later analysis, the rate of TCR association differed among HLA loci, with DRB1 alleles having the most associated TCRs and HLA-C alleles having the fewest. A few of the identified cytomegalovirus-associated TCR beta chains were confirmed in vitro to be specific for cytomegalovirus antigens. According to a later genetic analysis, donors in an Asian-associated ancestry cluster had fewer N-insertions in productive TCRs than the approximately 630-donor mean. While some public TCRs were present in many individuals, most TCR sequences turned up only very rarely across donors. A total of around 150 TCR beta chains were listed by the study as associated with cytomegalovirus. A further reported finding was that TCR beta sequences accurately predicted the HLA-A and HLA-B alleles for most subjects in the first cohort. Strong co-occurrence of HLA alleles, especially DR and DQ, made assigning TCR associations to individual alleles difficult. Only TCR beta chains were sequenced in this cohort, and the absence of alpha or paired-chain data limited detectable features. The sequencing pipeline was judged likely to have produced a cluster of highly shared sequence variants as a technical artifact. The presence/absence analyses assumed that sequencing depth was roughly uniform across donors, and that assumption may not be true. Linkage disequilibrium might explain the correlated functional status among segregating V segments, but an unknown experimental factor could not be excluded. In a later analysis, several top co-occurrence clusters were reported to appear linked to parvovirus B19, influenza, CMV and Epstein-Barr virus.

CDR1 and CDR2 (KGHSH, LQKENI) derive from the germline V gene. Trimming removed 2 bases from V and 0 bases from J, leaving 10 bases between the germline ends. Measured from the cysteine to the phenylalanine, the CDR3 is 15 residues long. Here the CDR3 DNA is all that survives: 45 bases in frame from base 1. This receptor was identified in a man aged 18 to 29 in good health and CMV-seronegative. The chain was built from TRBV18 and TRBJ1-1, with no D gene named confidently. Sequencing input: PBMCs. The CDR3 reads CASSPKGGLNTEAFF. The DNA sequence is TGTGCCAGCTCACCAAAGGGAGGCCTGAACACTGAAGCTTTCTTT.